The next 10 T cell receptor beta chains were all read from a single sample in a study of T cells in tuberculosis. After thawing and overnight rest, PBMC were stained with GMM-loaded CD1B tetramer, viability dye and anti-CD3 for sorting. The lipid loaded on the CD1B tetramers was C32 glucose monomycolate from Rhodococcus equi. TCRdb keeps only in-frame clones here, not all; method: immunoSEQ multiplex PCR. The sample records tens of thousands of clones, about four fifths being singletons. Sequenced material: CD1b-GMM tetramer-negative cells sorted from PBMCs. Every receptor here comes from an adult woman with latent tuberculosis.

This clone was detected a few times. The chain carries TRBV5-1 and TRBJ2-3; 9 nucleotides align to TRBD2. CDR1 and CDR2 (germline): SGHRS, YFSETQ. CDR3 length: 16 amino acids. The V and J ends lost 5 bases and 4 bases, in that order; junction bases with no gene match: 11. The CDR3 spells CASSWTSAGAADTQYF. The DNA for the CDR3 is TGCGCCAGCAGTTGGACTAGCGCCGGGGCGGCAGATACGCAGTATTTT.

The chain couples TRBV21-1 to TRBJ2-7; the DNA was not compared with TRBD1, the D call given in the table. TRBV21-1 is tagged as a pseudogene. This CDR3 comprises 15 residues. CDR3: CASSKFRQWKNEQYF. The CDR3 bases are TGTGCCAGCAGCAAATTTCGACAGTGGAAAAACGAGCAGTACTTC.

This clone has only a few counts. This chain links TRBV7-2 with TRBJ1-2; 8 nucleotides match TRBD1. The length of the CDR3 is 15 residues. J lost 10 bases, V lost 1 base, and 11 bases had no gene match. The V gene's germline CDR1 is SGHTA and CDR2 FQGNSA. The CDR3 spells CASSLESSNRGSYTF. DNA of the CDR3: TGTGCCAGCAGCTTAGAGAGTAGCAACAGGGGGTCCTACACCTTC.

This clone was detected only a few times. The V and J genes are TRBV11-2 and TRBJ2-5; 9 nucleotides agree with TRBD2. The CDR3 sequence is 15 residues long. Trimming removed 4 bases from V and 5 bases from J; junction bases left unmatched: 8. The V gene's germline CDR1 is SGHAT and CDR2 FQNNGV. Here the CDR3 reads CASSSGLASWETQYF. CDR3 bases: TGTGCCAGCAGCTCTGGACTAGCGAGTTGGGAGACCCAGTACTTC.

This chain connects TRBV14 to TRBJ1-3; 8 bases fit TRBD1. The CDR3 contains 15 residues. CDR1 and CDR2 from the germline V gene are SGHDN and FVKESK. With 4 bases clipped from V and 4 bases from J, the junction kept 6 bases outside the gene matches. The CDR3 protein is CASSRQTGVGNTIYF. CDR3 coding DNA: TGTGCCAGCAGCCGTCAGACAGGGGTAGGAAACACCATATATTTT.

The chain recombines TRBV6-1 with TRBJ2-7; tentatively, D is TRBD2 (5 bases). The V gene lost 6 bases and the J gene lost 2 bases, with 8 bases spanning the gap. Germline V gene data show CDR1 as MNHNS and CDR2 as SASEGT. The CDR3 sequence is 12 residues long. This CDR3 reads CASRTGAYEQYF. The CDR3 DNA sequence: TGTGCCAGCAGGACCGGGGCCTACGAGCAGTACTTC.

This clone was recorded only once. CDR3 sequence (DNA): TGCGCCAGCAGCCCATTGGGGGGAGACCTAGCCAAAAACATTCAGTACTTC. This gives the protein CASSPLGGDLAKNIQYF. This chain links TRBV5-1 with TRBJ2-4; a possible D gene is TRBD2 (6 bases). V lost 4 bases, J lost 0 bases, and 17 bases lay in between. The length of the CDR3 is 17 residues. Germline loops: CDR1 SGHRS, CDR2 YFSETQ.

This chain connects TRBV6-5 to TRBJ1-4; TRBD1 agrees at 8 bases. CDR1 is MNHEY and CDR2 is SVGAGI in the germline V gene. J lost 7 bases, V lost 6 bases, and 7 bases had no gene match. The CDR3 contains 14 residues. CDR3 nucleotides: TGTGCCAGCAGCTTGACAGGGGTTAGTGAAAAACTGTTTTTT. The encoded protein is CASSLTGVSEKLFF.

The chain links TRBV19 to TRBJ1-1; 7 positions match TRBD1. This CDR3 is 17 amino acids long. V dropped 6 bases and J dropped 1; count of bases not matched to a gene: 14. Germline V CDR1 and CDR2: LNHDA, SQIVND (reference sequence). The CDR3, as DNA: TGTGCCAGTAGCCGTCCCCTTGGGGACAGCAAGAACACTGAAGCTTTCTTT. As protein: CASSRPLGDSKNTEAFF.

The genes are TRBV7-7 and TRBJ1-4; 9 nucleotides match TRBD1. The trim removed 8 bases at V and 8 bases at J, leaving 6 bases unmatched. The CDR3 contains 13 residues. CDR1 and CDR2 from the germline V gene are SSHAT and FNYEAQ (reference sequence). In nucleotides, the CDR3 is TGTGCCAGCGGGACAGGGAGGGGAGAAAAACTGTTTTTT. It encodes CASGTGRGEKLFF.